This TCR beta chain came from a study of STAT5B mutations in CD4+ large granular lymphocyte leukemia. General study findings and limits: CD4-sorted patient repertoires seemed more clonal than healthy CD4+ repertoires.

Trimming took 2 bases from V and 8 from J, leaving 20 bases between them. The CDR3 loop spans 16 amino acids. CDR1 and CDR2 from the germline V gene are SGHTA and FQGNSA. The data were produced by immunoSEQ multiplex PCR, yet TCRdb's version contains in-frame clones alone and is incomplete. The repertoire includes 30,000 to 40,000 clones, just over 75% of them detected once, and about 7% sits in the top ten. Buffy coats from healthy blood donors served as controls. A word on this clone: As yet, its antigen is unknown.

This rearrangement joins TRBV7-2 to TRBJ2-3, with D possibly being TRBD1 or TRBD2 (5 bases each). Sequencing input: CD4+ T cells from blood buffy coats. The TCR was taken from a human donor in good health. The CDR3 DNA sequence: TGTGCCAGCAGCTTAAGCCTCCGGGACCAAGGCCGTACGCAGTATTTT. Encoded protein: CASSLSLRDQGRTQYF.